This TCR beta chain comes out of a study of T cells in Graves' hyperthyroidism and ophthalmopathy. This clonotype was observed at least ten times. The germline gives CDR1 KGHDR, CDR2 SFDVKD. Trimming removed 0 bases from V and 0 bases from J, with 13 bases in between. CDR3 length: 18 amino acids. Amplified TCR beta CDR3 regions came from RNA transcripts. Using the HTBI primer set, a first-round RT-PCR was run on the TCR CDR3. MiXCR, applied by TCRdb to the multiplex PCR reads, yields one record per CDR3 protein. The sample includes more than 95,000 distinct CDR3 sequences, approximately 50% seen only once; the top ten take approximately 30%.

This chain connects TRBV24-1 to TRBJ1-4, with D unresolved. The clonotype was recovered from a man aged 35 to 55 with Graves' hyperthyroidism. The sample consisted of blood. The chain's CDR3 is CATSDLGRRAATNEKLFF. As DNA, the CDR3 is TGTGCCACCAGTGATTTGGGGAGAAGGGCGGCAACTAATGAAAAACTGTTTTTT.